These 20 T cell receptor beta chains were all obtained from the same sample, sequenced in a study of CD8+ T cells in alopecia areata. Isolated RNA was reverse transcribed into cDNA used as the sequencing template. Sequencing used immunoSEQ multiplex PCR; TCRdb keeps in-frame clones, though not all of them. Singletons are absent from the sample, which has roughly 120,000 clones. The sequenced sample was lesional skin. The receptors stem from a C3H/HeJ mouse with alopecia areata. The mice in this strain carry MHC haplotype H2-k.

This clone was counted a few times. Mouse names are used for the genes. The read ends 4 residues before the CDR3 terminus; that terminus is restored from the germline J gene. The rearrangement links TRBV1 to TRBJ2-4; D might be TRBD2 (6 bases). In germline, CDR1 is NSQYPW, CDR2 LRSPGD (reference sequence). The V and J ends lost 3 bases and 0 bases respectively, with 10 bases between them. This CDR3 contains 15 residues. The CDR3 is CTCSAKGTSQNTLYF. The sequenced CDR3 bases are TGCACCTGCAGTGCTAAGGGGACTAGTCAAAAC.

This clone was counted a few times. TCRdb's protein and the DNA translation differ at residue 11; the protein here comes from the DNA. Gene names are the mouse ones. The read is 3 residues too short to cover the CDR3 end, so that end is filled in from the germline J gene. This chain joins TRBV19 and TRBJ1-3, with D possibly TRBD1 on 6 matching bases. CDR3 length: 14 residues. The germline CDR1 and CDR2 sequences are FNHDT and SITEND (reference sequence). The CDR3 here is CAGSWQGWGNTLYF. Partial CDR3 DNA: TGTGCCGGCAGTTGGCAGGGGTGGGGAAATACG. The variable domain in full, with the rest retrieved from reference TRBV19 and TRBJ1-3, is GGIITQTPKFLIGQEGQKLTLKCQQNFNHDTMYWYRQDSGKGLRLIYYSITENDLQKGDLSEGYDASREKKSSFSLTVTSAQKNEMAVFLCAGSWQGWGNTLYFGEGSRLIVV.

In this sample, this clone turned up a few times. Mouse germline and gene names are used. The CDR3 end falls 4 residues outside the read, so it is completed with the germline J gene. The rearrangement uses TRBV31 and TRBJ1-2, with a tentative D call TRBD1 (5 bases). V shed 0 bases and J shed 0 bases, with 11 bases lying between them. The germline CDR1 and CDR2 sequences are GKSSPN and SITVG. This CDR3 is 15 amino acids long. The chain's CDR3 is CAWSLERGANSDYTF. Partial CDR3 DNA: TGTGCCTGGAGTCTTGAGCGGGGGGCAAACTCC.

This clone came up a few times. Gene names are mouse gene names. Coverage ceases 4 residues before the CDR3 finishes, and the germline J gene fills in the end. The rearrangement uses TRBV17 and TRBJ2-1; tentative D call: TRBD1 (7 bases). The length of the CDR3 is 15 residues. Trimming stripped 0 bases from V and 3 bases from J, with 9 bases between. CDR1 and CDR2 (germline): MNHDT, YYDKIL. The CDR3 region is CASSREGGLYAEQFF. The CDR3 bases that were read are TGTGCTAGCAGTAGAGAAGGGGGCCTCTATGCT.

This clone was seen more than once but under ten times. The gene names given are mouse names. The read terminates 4 residues ahead of where the CDR3 ends, so the germline J gene completes it. The J gene is TRBJ2-7, the V gene TRBV13-3, with D tentatively TRBD1 (6 bases). Germline lookup yields CDR1 NNHDY and CDR2 SYVADS. The CDR3 runs to 12 residues. The chain's CDR3 is CASSSGDDEQYF. CDR3 bases read: TGTGCCAGCAGCTCAGGGGATGAT.

This clone was picked up many times. The database protein in TCRdb disagrees with the DNA translation at residue 13; the sequence shown here was translated from the DNA. Gene names and germline refer to mouse. The read terminates 3 residues ahead of where the CDR3 ends, so the germline J gene completes it. In the same sample, other DNA sequences code for this CDR3. This chain uses TRBV13-3 with TRBJ1-6; maybe TRBD1 (5 bases). TRBJ1-6 qualifies as an ORF whose function is uncertain. The CDR3 totals 16 residues. In germline, CDR1 is NNHDY, CDR2 SYVADS. Trimming took off 0 bases at V and 3 bases at J, with 10 bases between the two ends. The part of the CDR3 DNA that was read is TGTGCCAGCAGTGATGCAGGGCAGGGCTATAATTCGCCC. Translation gives CASSDAGQGYNSP. The whole CDR3 is CASSDAGQGYNSPLYF.

This clone was picked up many times. Germline and genes: mouse. The read falls 4 residues short of the CDR3 end, and the missing part is taken from the germline J gene. The rearrangement joins TRBV17 to TRBJ1-4; 8 bases match TRBD1. From germline, CDR1 is MNHDT and CDR2 YYDKIL. This CDR3 is 14 amino acids long. With V trimmed by 6 bases and J by 3 bases, 3 bases remained unmatched. The sequenced part of the CDR3 DNA is TGTGCTAGCAGCAGGACAGGGCCCAACGAA. It encodes CASSRTGPNE. Given in full, the CDR3 is CASSRTGPNERLFF.

About this clone: Gene names follow the mouse nomenclature. The read terminates 4 residues ahead of where the CDR3 ends, so the germline J gene completes it. The V and J genes are TRBV13-3 and TRBJ1-1, with 7 bases identical to TRBD1. This CDR3 is built from 13 residues. CDR1 is NNHDY, CDR2 SYVADS, per germline. With 6 bases clipped from V and 1 base from J, the junction kept 3 bases outside the gene matches. The CDR3: CASNTGENTEVFF. The DNA read from the CDR3 is TGTGCCAGCAACACAGGGGAAAACACA.

With respect to this clone: Each gene name is a mouse one. The read falls 4 residues short of the CDR3 end, and the missing part is taken from the germline J gene. The chain combines TRBV19 with TRBJ2-2; 8 bases match TRBD1. Germline values: CDR1 FNHDT, CDR2 SITEND (reference sequence). CDR3 size: 15 residues. With V trimmed by 5 bases and J by 0 bases, 3 bases remained unmatched. The CDR3 sequence is CASRRQGTNTGQLYF. Incomplete CDR3 DNA: TGTGCCAGCAGGAGACAGGGGACAAACACCGGG. The entire variable domain, with the rest obtained from reference TRBV19 and TRBJ2-2, is as follows: GGIITQTPKFLIGQEGQKLTLKCQQNFNHDTMYWYRQDSGKGLRLIYYSITENDLQKGDLSEGYDASREKKSSFSLTVTSAQKNEMAVFLCASRRQGTNTGQLYFGEGSKLTVL.

This clone was seen a handful of times. Gene and germline names: mouse. CDR3 protein: CTCSPRGRAAEQFF. CDR3 DNA, as far as it was read: TGCACCTGCAGTCCCAGGGGGCGCGCTGCT. The chain recombines TRBV1 with TRBJ2-1; the match to TRBD1 covers 8 bases. The read terminates 4 residues before the CDR3 end, so the remaining end is supplied by the germline J gene. Germline V lookup: CDR1 NSQYPW, CDR2 LRSPGD (reference sequence). The V gene end was trimmed by 5 bases and the J gene end by 6 bases; junction bases not matched to a gene: 6. CDR3 length: 14 amino acids.

This clone was detected only a few times. The listed genes are named as in mouse. The read ends 4 residues shy of where the CDR3 ends; the end is completed using the germline J gene. The V and J genes are TRBV1 and TRBJ2-1; TRBD2 matches 8 bases. After removal of 3 bases from V and 2 bases from J, the junction contained 6 bases not matched to a gene. CDR3 length: 16 amino acids. Germline CDR1 and CDR2: NSQYPW and LRSPGD (reference sequence). The CDR3 protein is CTCSAFGLGYYAEQFF. CDR3 DNA, as far as it was read: TGCACCTGCAGTGCCTTTGGACTGGGATACTATGCT.

This clone was counted only a few times. At residue 13, TCRdb's protein is not the same as the translated DNA, so the protein here was read from the DNA. Gene names refer to mouse genes. The read stops 3 residues short of the end of the CDR3; the missing end is completed from the germline J gene. This chain uses TRBV13-3 with TRBJ1-6; 11 bases are a match to TRBD1. TRBJ1-6 is assigned to the ORF class and has an uncertain function. Per germline, CDR1 NNHDY and CDR2 SYVADS. V lost 4 bases and J lost 7; bases outside the gene matches: 7. CDR3 length: 16 residues. CDR3: CASSLGQGAMNSPLYF. The CDR3 DNA, read in part, is TGTGCCAGCAGTCTCGGACAGGGGGCGATGAATTCGCCC.

Notes on this clone: Germline and genes here are mouse. The CDR3 end is not reached by the read, which stops 4 residues before it; the germline J gene fills it in. The gene calls are TRBV1 and TRBJ2-3; TRBD2 matches 7 bases. The CDR3 spans 16 residues. V gave up 5 bases and J gave up 3 bases; unmatched junction bases: 11. Germline CDR1 reads NSQYPW; CDR2 reads LRSPGD (reference sequence). CDR3 residues: CTCSPPDFGGAETLYF. Incomplete CDR3 DNA: TGCACCTGCAGTCCTCCCGATTTTGGGGGGGCAGAA.

This clone was detected only a few times. Genes and germline come from the mouse. The read terminates 4 residues before the CDR3 end, so the remaining end is supplied by the germline J gene. The gene calls are TRBV19 and TRBJ2-1, with 8 bases that match TRBD2. In germline, CDR1 is FNHDT, CDR2 SITEND (reference sequence). This CDR3 has 16 amino acids. V trimming: 2 bases; J trimming: 0 bases; junction bases outside the gene matches: 4. The DNA read from the CDR3 is TGTGCCAGCAGTATGGAGGACTGGGCTAACTATGCT. Encoded protein: CASSMEDWANYA. The CDR3 in full is CASSMEDWANYAEQFF.

A word on this clone: The genes and germline here are from mouse. The read finishes 4 residues shy of the CDR3 end, and the germline J gene is used to complete it. The chain has TRBV13-1 and TRBJ2-7; 9 bases are shared with TRBD2. CDR3 length: 16 residues. Germline V CDR1 and CDR2: NSHNY, SYGAGN. CDR3 bases read: TGTGCCAGCAGTGATGCAATCGGGACTGGGAATTAT. Protein sequence: CASSDAIGTGNY. The whole CDR3 protein is CASSDAIGTGNYEQYF.

This clone was observed a few times. The gene symbols are mouse symbols. The read terminates 4 residues before the CDR3 end, so the remaining end is supplied by the germline J gene. V is TRBV1 and J is TRBJ2-5; D is unresolved. There are 16 residues in the CDR3. Looked up from germline, CDR1 is NSQYPW and CDR2 is LRSPGD (reference sequence). The V end was cut by 0 bases, the J end by 0 bases, with 10 bases between. The part of the CDR3 DNA that was read is TGCACCTGCAGTGCAGATCAGACATTTAACCAAGAC. Its protein is CTCSADQTFNQD. The full CDR3 is CTCSADQTFNQDTQYF. Complete variable domain (other parts from reference TRBV1 and TRBJ2-5): VTLLEQNPRWRLVPRGQAVNLRCILKNSQYPWMSWYQQDLQKQLQWLFTLRSPGDKEVKSLPGADYLATRVTDTELRLQVANMSQGRTLYCTCSADQTFNQDTQYFGPGTRLLVL.

There are many counts of this clone. TCRdb's protein does not match the DNA translation at residue 12; the protein provided is translated from the DNA. Genes and germline are mouse. The read finishes 3 residues shy of the CDR3 end, and the germline J gene is used to complete it. The chain is built from TRBV19 and TRBJ1-3; 8 bases agree with TRBD1. Germline CDR1 FNHDT, CDR2 SITEND (reference sequence). V lost 4 bases and J lost 4; bases outside the gene matches: 7. This CDR3 spans 15 amino acids. CDR3 amino acids: CASSPRTGRGNTLYF. Incomplete CDR3 DNA: TGTGCCAGCAGTCCTCGGACAGGGAGGGGAAATACG.

As concerns this clone: Gene names and germline match the mouse. The read stops 4 residues short of the end of the CDR3; the missing end is completed from the germline J gene. V usage is TRBV13-2 and J usage is TRBJ2-2; possibly TRBD2 for D (6 bases). The V end was cut by 0 bases, the J end by 6 bases, with 12 bases between. CDR3 size: 15 residues. CDR1 and CDR2 (germline): NNHNN, SYGAGS (reference sequence). The CDR3 sequence is CASGDAPGVAGQLYF. The DNA read from the CDR3 is TGTGCCAGCGGTGATGCCCCTGGGGTAGCCGGG.

This clone has only a few counts. The gene names here belong to mouse. The read stops 4 residues short of the end of the CDR3; the missing end is completed from the germline J gene. The rearrangement uses TRBV1 and TRBJ2-1; possible D gene TRBD1, 5 bases. With 0 bases removed from V and 4 bases from J, the gap between germline ends came to 13 bases. CDR3 length equals 16 residues. Germline CDR1 and CDR2: NSQYPW and LRSPGD (reference sequence). The part of the CDR3 DNA that was read is TGCACCTGCAGTGCAGATCCGCAGGGAGGGTATGCT. It translates to CTCSADPQGGYA. In full, the CDR3 is CTCSADPQGGYAEQFF.

Note on this clone: Genes and germline come from the mouse. The CDR3 is cut off 4 residues early in the read; its end comes from the germline J gene. The chain links TRBV13-3 to TRBJ2-3; 7 bases map to TRBD2. This CDR3 spans 15 amino acids. V shed 5 bases, J shed 0 bases, and the junction held 6 bases outside the gene matches. The germline gives CDR1 NNHDY, CDR2 SYVADS. CDR3 DNA (partial): TGTGCCAGCAGCGAACTGGGGCATAGTGCAGAA. Encoded protein: CASSELGHSAE. The whole CDR3 sequence reads CASSELGHSAETLYF.